This TCR beta chain was sequenced during a study of cytomegalovirus exposure and HLA in healthy donors. The study ran its PCR with 60 Vbeta and 13 Jbeta primers. Some clones are missing from TCRdb's copy, which holds only in-frame ones; the method was immunoSEQ multiplex PCR. The sample contains 170,000 or so clones, roughly 80% of which appear only once. Study observations and caveats: For most TCR beta V segments, an earlier analysis put the productive rate at about 87% or about 30% of the time. Some public TCRs appeared in many individuals, while most sequences were rare. Among TCR beta chains, those listed as cytomegalovirus-associated numbered under 200.

As to this clone: Its matching antigen is unknown.

Germline V CDR1 and CDR2: SGHDT, YYEEEE. The CDR3 has 15 residues. Trimming cost V 4 bases and J 4 bases; bases outside gene matches: 8. The clonotype originates from a male donor in good health and CMV-seropositive. The source material was PBMCs. V and J are TRBV5-6 and TRBJ1-3; 7 nucleotides agree with TRBD1. This CDR3 is CASSPTDRAGNTIYF. CDR3 nucleotides: TGTGCCAGCAGCCCCACTGACAGGGCAGGAAACACCATATATTTT.